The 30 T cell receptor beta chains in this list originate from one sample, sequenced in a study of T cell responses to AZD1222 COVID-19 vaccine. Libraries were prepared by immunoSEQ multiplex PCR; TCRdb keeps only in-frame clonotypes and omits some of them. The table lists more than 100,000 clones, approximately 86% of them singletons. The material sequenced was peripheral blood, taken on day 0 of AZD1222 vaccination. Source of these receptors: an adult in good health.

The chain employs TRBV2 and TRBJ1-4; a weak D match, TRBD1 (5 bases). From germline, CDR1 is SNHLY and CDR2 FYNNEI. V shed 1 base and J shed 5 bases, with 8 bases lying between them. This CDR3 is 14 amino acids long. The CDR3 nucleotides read TGTGCCAGCAGTGAAGGTCAGGGCAATGAAAAACTGTTTTTT. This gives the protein CASSEGQGNEKLFF. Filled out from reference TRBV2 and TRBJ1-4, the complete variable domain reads EPEVTQTPSHQVTQMGQEVILRCVPISNHLYFYWYRQILGQKVEFLVSFYNNEISEKSEIFDDQFSVERPDGSNFTLKIRSTKLEDSAMYFCASSEGQGNEKLFFGSGTQLSVL.

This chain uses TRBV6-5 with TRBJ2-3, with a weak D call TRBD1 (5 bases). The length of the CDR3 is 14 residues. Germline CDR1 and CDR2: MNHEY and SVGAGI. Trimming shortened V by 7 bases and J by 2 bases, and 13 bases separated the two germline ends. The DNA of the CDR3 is TGTGCCAGCAACCACAGGCTGTTCACAGATACGCAGTATTTT. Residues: CASNHRLFTDTQYF.

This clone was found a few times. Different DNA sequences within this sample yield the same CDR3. CDR3 sequence reads: CASSLGGNTEAFF. CDR3 nucleotides: TGCGCCAGCAGCTTGGGAGGGAACACTGAAGCTTTCTTT. The rearrangement uses TRBV5-1 and TRBJ1-1; no reliable D call. The germline V and J ends were trimmed by 0 bases and 1 base, with 4 bases remaining between them. The germline V gene encodes CDR1 SGHRS and CDR2 YFSETQ. The CDR3 is made up of 13 amino acids.

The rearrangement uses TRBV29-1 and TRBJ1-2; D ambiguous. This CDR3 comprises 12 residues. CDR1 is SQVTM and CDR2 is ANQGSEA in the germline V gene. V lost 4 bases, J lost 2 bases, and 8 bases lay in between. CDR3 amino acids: CSVGQRNYGYTF. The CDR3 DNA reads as TGCAGCGTTGGCCAGCGAAACTATGGCTACACCTTC. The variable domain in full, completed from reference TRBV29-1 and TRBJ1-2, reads SAVISQKPSRDICQRGTSLTIQCQVDSQVTMMFWYRQQPGQSLTLIATANQGSEATYESGFVIDKFPISRPNLTFSTLTVSNMSPEDSSIYLCSVGQRNYGYTFGSGTRLTVV.

This CDR3 reads CASAKIVSGNEKLFF. The CDR3 nucleotides read TGCGCCAGCGCCAAGATTGTATCCGGGAATGAAAAACTGTTTTTT. V gene TRBV4-1 combines with J gene TRBJ1-4; unclear D gene. Trimming took off 8 bases at V and 5 bases at J, with 18 bases between the two ends. In germline, CDR1 is MGHRA, CDR2 YSYEKL. The CDR3 has 15 residues.

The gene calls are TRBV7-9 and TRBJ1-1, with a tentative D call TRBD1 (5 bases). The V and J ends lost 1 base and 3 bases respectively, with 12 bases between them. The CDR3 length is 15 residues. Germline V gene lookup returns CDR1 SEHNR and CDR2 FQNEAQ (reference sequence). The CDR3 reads CASSLEAGTYTEAFF. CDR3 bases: TGTGCCAGCAGCTTAGAAGCAGGGACGTACACTGAAGCTTTCTTT.

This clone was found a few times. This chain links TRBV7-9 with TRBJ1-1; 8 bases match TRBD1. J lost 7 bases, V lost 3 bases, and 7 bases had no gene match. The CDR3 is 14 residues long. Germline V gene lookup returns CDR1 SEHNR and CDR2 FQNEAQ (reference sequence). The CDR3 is CASSLGQARGEAFF. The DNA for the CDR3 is TGTGCCAGCAGCTTGGGACAGGCTAGGGGTGAAGCTTTCTTT.

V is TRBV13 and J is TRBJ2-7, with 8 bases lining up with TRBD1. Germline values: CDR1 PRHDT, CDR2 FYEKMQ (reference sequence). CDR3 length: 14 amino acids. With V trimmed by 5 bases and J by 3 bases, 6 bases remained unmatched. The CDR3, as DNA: TGTGCCAGCAGCGTCGGGACAGGCTACTACGAGCAGTACTTC. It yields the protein CASSVGTGYYEQYF.

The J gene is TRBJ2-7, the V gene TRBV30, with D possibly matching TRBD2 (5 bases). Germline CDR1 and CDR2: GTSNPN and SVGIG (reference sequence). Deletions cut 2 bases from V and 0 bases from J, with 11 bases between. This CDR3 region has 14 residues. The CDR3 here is CAWSNQRSSYEQYF. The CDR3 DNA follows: TGTGCCTGGAGTAATCAGCGGAGCTCCTACGAGCAGTACTTC.

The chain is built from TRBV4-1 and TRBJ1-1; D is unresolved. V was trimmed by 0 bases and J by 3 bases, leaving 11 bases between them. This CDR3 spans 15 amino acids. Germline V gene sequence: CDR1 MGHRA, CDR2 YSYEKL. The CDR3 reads CASSQEERVHTEAFF. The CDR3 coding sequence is TGCGCCAGCAGCCAAGAAGAACGGGTTCACACTGAAGCTTTCTTT.

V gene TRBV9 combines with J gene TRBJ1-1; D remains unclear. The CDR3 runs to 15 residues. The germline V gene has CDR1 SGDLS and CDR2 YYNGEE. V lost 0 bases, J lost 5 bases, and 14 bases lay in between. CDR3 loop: CASSVVRGRGTEAFF. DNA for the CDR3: TGTGCCAGCAGCGTAGTTAGAGGGCGGGGAACTGAAGCTTTCTTT.

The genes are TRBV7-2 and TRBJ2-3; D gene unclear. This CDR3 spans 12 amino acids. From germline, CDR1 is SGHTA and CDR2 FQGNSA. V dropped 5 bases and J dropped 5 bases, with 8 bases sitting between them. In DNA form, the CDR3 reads TGTGCCAGCAGCCGCCCGGGAGATACGCAGTATTTT. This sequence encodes CASSRPGDTQYF. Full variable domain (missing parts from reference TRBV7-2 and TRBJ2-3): GAGVSQSPSNKVTEKGKDVELRCDPISGHTALYWYRQSLGQGLEFLIYFQGNSAPDKSGLPSDRFSAERTGGSVSTLTIQRTQQEDSAVYLCASSRPGDTQYFGPGTRLTVL.

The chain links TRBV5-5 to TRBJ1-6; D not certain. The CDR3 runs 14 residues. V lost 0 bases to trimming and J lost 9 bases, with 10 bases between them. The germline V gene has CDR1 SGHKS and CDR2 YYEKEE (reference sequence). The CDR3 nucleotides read TGTGCCAGCAGCTTGGGCGGGCCAGGTTCACCCCTCCACTTT. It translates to CASSLGGPGSPLHF.

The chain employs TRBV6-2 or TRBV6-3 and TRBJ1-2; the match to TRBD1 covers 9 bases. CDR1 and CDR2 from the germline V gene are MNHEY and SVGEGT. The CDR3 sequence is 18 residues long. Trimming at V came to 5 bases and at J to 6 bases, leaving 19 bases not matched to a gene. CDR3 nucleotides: TGTGCCAGCAGTACGGACTACCCCATGGGGACAGGGATGGATGGCTACACCTTC. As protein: CASSTDYPMGTGMDGYTF.

The CDR3 region is CASSPIGTDTEAFF. CDR3 sequence (DNA): TGTGCCAGCAGCCCGATAGGGACGGACACTGAAGCTTTCTTT. This chain joins TRBV7-3 and TRBJ1-1, with D perhaps matching TRBD1 (5 bases). V was trimmed by 5 bases and J by 3 bases, leaving 13 bases between them. CDR1 and CDR2 from the germline V gene are SGHTA and FQGTGA. CDR3 length: 14 amino acids.

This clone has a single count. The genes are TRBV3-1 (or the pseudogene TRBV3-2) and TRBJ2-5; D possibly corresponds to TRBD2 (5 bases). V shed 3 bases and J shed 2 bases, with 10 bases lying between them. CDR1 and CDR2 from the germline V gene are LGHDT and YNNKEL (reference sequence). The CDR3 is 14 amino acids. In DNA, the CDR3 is TGTGCCAGCAGCCAGTGGACTCGTCAAGAGACCCAGTACTTC. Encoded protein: CASSQWTRQETQYF.

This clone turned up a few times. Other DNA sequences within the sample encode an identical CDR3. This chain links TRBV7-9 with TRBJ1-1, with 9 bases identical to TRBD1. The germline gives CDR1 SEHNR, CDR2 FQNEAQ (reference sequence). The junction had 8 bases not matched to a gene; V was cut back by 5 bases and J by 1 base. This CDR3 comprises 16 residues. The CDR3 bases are TGTGCCAGCAGCACATACAGGGGGCGCGGGAACACTGAAGCTTTCTTT. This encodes CASSTYRGRGNTEAFF.

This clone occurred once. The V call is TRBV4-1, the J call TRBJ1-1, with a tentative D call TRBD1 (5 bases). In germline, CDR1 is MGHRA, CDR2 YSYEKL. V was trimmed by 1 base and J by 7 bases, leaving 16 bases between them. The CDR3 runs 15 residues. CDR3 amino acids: CASSQGRGMKDEAFF. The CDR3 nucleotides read TGCGCCAGCAGCCAAGGGCGGGGGATGAAGGATGAAGCTTTCTTT.

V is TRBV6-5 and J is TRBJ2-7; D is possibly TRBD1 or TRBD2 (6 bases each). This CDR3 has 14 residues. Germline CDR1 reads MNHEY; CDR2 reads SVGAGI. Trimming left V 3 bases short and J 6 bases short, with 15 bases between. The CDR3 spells CASSYSARGGEQYF. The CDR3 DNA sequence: TGTGCCAGCAGTTATTCGGCCAGGGGAGGCGAGCAGTACTTC.

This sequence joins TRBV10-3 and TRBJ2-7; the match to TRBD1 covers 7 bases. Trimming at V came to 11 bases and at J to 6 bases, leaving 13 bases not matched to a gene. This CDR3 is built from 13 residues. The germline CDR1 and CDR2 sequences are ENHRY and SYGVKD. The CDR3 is CASNGDSLGEQYF. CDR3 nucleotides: TGTGCCTCCAACGGGGACAGCCTCGGCGAGCAGTACTTC.

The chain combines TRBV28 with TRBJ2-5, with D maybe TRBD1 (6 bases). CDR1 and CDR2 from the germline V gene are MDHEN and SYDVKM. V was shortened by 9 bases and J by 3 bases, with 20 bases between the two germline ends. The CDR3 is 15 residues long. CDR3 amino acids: CASKSRGRFKETQYF. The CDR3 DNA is TGTGCCAGTAAGAGCAGGGGCCGCTTTAAAGAGACCCAGTACTTC.

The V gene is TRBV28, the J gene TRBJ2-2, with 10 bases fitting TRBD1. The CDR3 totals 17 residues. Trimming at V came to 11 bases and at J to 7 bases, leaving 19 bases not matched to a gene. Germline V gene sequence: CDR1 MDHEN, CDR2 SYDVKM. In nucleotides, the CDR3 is TGTGCCCATGGGGACAGGGGATACCGAAGGGAGGGCGGGGAGCTGTTTTTT. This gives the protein CAHGDRGYRREGGELFF.

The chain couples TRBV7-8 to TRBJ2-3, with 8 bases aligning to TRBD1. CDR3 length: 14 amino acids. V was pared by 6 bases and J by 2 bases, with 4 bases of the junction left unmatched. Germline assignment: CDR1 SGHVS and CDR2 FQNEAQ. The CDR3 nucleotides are TGTGCCAGCAGTCCGACAGGGGTCACAGATACGCAGTATTTT. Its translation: CASSPTGVTDTQYF.

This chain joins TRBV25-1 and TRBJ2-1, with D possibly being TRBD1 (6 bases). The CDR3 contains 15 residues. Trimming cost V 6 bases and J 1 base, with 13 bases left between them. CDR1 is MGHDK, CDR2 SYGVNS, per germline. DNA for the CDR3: TGTGCCAGCAGGAGACAGGAGGCTTCCTACAATGAGCAGTTCTTC. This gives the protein CASRRQEASYNEQFF.

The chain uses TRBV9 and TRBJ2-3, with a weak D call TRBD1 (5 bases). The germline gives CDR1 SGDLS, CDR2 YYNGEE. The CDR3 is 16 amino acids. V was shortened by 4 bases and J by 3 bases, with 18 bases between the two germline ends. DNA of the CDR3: TGTGCCAGCAGCTCCCCCAAGGGGTCTTCGACAGATACGCAGTATTTT. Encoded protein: CASSSPKGSSTDTQYF.

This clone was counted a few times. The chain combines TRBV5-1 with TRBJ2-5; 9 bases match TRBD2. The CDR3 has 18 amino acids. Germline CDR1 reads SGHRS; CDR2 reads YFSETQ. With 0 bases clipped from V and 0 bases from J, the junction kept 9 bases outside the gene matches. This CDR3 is CASSLALLAGDNQETQYF. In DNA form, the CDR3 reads TGCGCCAGCAGCTTGGCCCTCTTAGCGGGGGATAACCAAGAGACCCAGTACTTC.

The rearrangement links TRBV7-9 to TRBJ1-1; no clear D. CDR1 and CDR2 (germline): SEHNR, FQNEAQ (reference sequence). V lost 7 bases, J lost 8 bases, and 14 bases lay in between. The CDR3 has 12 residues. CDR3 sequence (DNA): TGTGCCAGCACCCAGACGGTCGCCGAAGCTTTCTTT. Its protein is CASTQTVAEAFF.

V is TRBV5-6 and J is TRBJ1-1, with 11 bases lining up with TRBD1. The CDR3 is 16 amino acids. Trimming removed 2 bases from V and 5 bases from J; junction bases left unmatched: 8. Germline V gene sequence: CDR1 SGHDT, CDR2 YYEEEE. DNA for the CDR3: TGTGCCAGCAGCTTAAGTCCCGGGACAGGGGGGACTGAAGCTTTCTTT. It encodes CASSLSPGTGGTEAFF. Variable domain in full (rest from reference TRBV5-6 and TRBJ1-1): DAGVTQSPTHLIKTRGQQVTLRCSPKSGHDTVSWYQQALGQGPQFIFQYYEEEERQRGNFPDRFSGHQFPNYSSELNVNALLLGDSALYLCASSLSPGTGGTEAFFGQGTRLTVV.

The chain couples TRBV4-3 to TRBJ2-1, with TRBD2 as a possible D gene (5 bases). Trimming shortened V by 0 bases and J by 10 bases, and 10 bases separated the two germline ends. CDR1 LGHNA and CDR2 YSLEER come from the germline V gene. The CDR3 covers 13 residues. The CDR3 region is CASSQEGRGEQFF. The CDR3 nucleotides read TGCGCCAGCAGCCAAGAAGGGCGAGGGGAGCAGTTCTTC.

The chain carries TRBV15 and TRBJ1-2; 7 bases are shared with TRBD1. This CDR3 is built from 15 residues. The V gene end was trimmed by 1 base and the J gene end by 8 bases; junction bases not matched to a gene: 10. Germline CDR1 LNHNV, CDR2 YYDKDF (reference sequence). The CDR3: CATSRAEGGEVGYTF. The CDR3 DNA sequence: TGTGCCACCAGCAGAGCTGAAGGGGGCGAGGTCGGCTACACCTTC.